Listed below are T cell receptor beta chains from one sample, sequenced in a study of T cells in Graves' hyperthyroidism and ophthalmopathy. Each CDR3 protein gets one entry after TCRdb re-called the multiplex PCR reads with MiXCR. The sample lists some 740,000 distinct CDR3 sequences, 14% occurring once. The sequenced sample was blood. These receptor sequences come from a woman aged 18 to 35 with Graves' hyperthyroidism. CDR3s include the opening cysteine and the closing phenylalanine or tryptophan. A D gene is named only where the DNA matches it firmly. Size is stated for part of the rows, as once, few or many counts, or as a class when the clone is expanded.

v_call	d_call	clone_size	j_call	cdr3_aa	cdr3_nt
TRBV10-3	TRBD2	NA	TRBJ2-1	CAISEAGGHNEQFF	TGTGCCATCAGTGAGGCGGGAGGGCACAATGAGCAGTTCTTC
TRBV5-5	NA	few	TRBJ2-1	CASSFIAVTYTSSYNEQFF	TGTGCCAGCAGCTTTATAGCGGTTACTTATACAAGCTCCTACAATGAGCAGTTCTTC
TRBV5-4	NA	many	TRBJ1-1	CASSFEGPNTEAFF	TGTGCCAGCAGCTTCGAAGGTCCTAACACTGAAGCTTTCTTT
TRBV27	NA	few	TRBJ2-3	CASSLPLDGTYLTDTQYF	TGTGCCAGCAGTTTACCTTTGGACGGGACCTATTTAACAGATACGCAGTATTTT
TRBV28	NA	many	TRBJ2-1	CASSQSRDEQFF	TGTGCCAGCTCGCAGTCCCGCGATGAGCAGTTCTTC
TRBV30	NA	few	TRBJ1-4	CAWSGTANEKLFF	TGTGCCTGGAGTGGGACAGCTAATGAAAAACTGTTTTTT
TRBV7-8	NA	NA	TRBJ1-1	CAVEEERSTEAFF	TGTGCCGTCGAAGAAGAGAGGAGCACTGAAGCTTTCTTT
TRBV6-6	TRBD1	NA	TRBJ2-2	CASSYSIADRVNTGELFF	TGTGCCAGCAGTTACTCGATTGCGGACAGGGTAAACACCGGGGAGCTGTTTTTT
TRBV7-9	TRBD2	few	TRBJ2-1	CASSSPVRTSANNEQFF	TGTGCCAGCAGCTCCCCCGTCCGGACTAGCGCTAACAATGAGCAGTTCTTC
TRBV28	NA	many	TRBJ1-1	CASMDLPNIAEAFF	TGTGCCAGTATGGACCTCCCCAACATCGCTGAAGCTTTCTTT
TRBV18	TRBD1	many	TRBJ1-3	CASSLSAGTGSGNTIYF	TGTGCCAGCTCACTATCTGCCGGGACAGGCTCTGGAAACACCATATATTTT
TRBV29-1	TRBD1	NA	TRBJ2-7	CSVESRQGAYEQYF	TGCAGCGTCGAGAGTCGACAGGGGGCCTACGAGCAGTACTTC
TRBV28	NA	few	TRBJ2-7	CASSRTLPYEQYF	TGTGCCAGCAGCAGGACATTACCCTACGAGCAGTACTTC
TRBV10-2	NA	few	TRBJ1-2	CASSRDVYGYTF	TGCGCCAGCAGCCGGGACGTCTATGGCTACACCTTC
TRBV11-2	NA	many	TRBJ2-7	CASSLKDGVYEQYF	TGTGCCAGCAGCTTGAAGGACGGAGTATACGAGCAGTACTTC
TRBV11-3	TRBD2	many	TRBJ2-1	CASSWFSLAGEFNEQFF	TGTGCCAGCAGCTGGTTCTCCCTAGCGGGAGAATTCAATGAGCAGTTCTTC